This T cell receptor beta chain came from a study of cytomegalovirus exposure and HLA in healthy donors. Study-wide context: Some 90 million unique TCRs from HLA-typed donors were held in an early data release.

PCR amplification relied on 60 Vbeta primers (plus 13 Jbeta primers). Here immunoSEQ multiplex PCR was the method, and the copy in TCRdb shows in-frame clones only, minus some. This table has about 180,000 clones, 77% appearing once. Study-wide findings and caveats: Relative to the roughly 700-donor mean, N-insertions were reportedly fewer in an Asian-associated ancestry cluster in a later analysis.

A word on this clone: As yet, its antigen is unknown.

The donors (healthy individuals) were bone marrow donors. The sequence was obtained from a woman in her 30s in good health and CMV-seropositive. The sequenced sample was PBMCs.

The CDR3 sequence: CASSLAGPRRETQYF. CDR3 coding DNA: TGTGCCAGCAGTTTAGCGGGACCCCGGAGGGAGACCCAGTACTTC. The V gene is TRBV28, the J gene TRBJ2-5; a possible D gene is TRBD2 (6 bases). The CDR3 is made up of 15 amino acids. The V end was cut by 2 bases, the J end by 5 bases, with 15 bases between. Germline CDR1 and CDR2: MDHEN and SYDVKM. The whole variable domain, filled in from reference TRBV28 and TRBJ2-5, reads DVKVTQSSRYLVKRTGEKVFLECVQDMDHENMFWYRQDPGLGLRLIYFSYDVKMKEKGDIPEGYSVSREKKERFSLILESASTNQTSMYLCASSLAGPRRETQYFGPGTRLLVL.